This is a list of T cell receptor beta chains from one sample in a study of blood T cell repertoires in COVID-19. TCRdb's copy holds only in-frame clones and misses some; the assay was immunoSEQ multiplex PCR. This repertoire shows 240,000 or so clones, about 86% found once; its top ten account for 3% to 4%. The sample was PBMCs or T cells enriched from blood (not recorded which). Every receptor here comes from a woman between 35 and 50 years old with acute COVID-19. CDR3s include the opening cysteine and the closing phenylalanine or tryptophan. D genes are given only for firm matches. Clone size appears in some rows only: once, few, many, or a class for an expanded clone.

J: TRBJ2-3; size: NA; D: TRBD1; V: TRBV4-1; DNA: TGCGCCAGCAGCCAGTTCGGGACAGGCGCTCCTAGCACAGATACGCAGTATTTT; CDR3: CASSQFGTGAPSTDTQYF
J: TRBJ2-2; size: NA; D: NA; V: TRBV9; DNA: TGTGCCAGCAGGCCGGGGGACTCCGGGGAGCTGTTTTTT; CDR3: CASRPGDSGELFF
J: TRBJ2-3; size: NA; D: NA; V: TRBV29-1; DNA: TGCAGCGTTGCCGGCGGGATGGCAGATACGCAGTATTTT; CDR3: CSVAGGMADTQYF
J: TRBJ2-1; size: NA; D: NA; V: TRBV19; DNA: TGTGCCAGTAGTAACTTCGTGAGTTTAGCGCTGCACAATGAGCAGTTCTTC; CDR3: CASSNFVSLALHNEQFF
J: TRBJ2-7; size: NA; D: TRBD2; V: TRBV28; DNA: TGTGCCAGCAGCCCGCTGACTAGCCGATCCTACGAGCAGTACTTC; CDR3: CASSPLTSRSYEQYF
J: TRBJ1-2; size: NA; D: NA; V: TRBV2; DNA: TGTGCCAGCAGTGACGCCAGGGTGGGTGGCTACACCTTC; CDR3: CASSDARVGGYTF
J: TRBJ2-5; size: NA; D: TRBD2; V: TRBV5-4; DNA: TGTGCCAGCAGCTTGGGAAAAGCGGGAAGAGAGACCCAGTACTTC; CDR3: CASSLGKAGRETQYF
J: TRBJ2-5; size: NA; D: TRBD1; V: TRBV4-2; DNA: TGTGCCAGCAGCCAGACAGGGCGAGAGACCCAGTACTTC; CDR3: CASSQTGRETQYF
J: TRBJ1-2; size: once; D: NA; V: TRBV10-1; DNA: TGCGCCAGCAGTGAGTCGGGAGCCTATGGCTACACCTTC; CDR3: CASSESGAYGYTF
J: TRBJ2-1; size: NA; D: NA; V: TRBV12-3/TRBV12-4; DNA: TGTGCCAGCAGTTACTATAATGAGCAGTTCTTC; CDR3: CASSYYNEQFF
J: TRBJ2-7; size: NA; D: NA; V: TRBV3-1/TRBV3-2; DNA: TGTGCCAGCAGCGGAAGGGCAGCGGGTAAAAACTACGAGCAGTACTTC; CDR3: CASSGRAAGKNYEQYF
J: TRBJ2-2; size: NA; D: TRBD1; V: TRBV28; DNA: TGTGCCAGCAGCAACACAGGGGACGGGGAATCCGGCGGGGAGCTGTTTTTT; CDR3: CASSNTGDGESGGELFF
J: TRBJ2-7; size: NA; D: TRBD1; V: TRBV10-3; DNA: TGTGCCATCAGGGGACAGTTAGTTAACGAGCAGTACTTC; CDR3: CAIRGQLVNEQYF
J: TRBJ2-7; size: NA; D: TRBD2; V: TRBV9; DNA: TGTGCCAGCAGCGCCCGGACTAGCGGGAGCGTCCACGAGCAGTACTTC; CDR3: CASSARTSGSVHEQYF
J: TRBJ2-7; size: NA; D: NA; V: TRBV7-8; DNA: TGTGCCAGCAGCACCCGGGACACAACCTACGAGCAGTACTTC; CDR3: CASSTRDTTYEQYF
J: TRBJ2-1; size: NA; D: TRBD2; V: TRBV7-9; DNA: TGTGCCAGCAGCTTAGCGTTGCAGGGAGGGGAGTTCTTC; CDR3: CASSLALQGGEFF
J: TRBJ2-1; size: NA; D: TRBD2; V: TRBV10-1; DNA: TGCGCCAGCAGCGACCCGGGACTAGCGGGAGGAAACAATGAGCAGTTCTTC; CDR3: CASSDPGLAGGNNEQFF
J: TRBJ2-7; size: NA; D: TRBD2; V: TRBV9; DNA: TGTGCCAGCAGCGTGGGACTAGCGGGCGACTTTTTTTACGAGCAGTACTTC; CDR3: CASSVGLAGDFFYEQYF
J: TRBJ2-7; size: few; D: TRBD1; V: TRBV5-4; DNA: TGTGCCAGCAGCTTCCCGACCGGGACAGGGACCTCTTCCGAGCAGTACTTC; CDR3: CASSFPTGTGTSSEQYF
J: TRBJ1-1; size: NA; D: TRBD1; V: TRBV2; DNA: TGTGCCAGCAGTGAGACCGGGACAGGGAACACTGAAGCTTTCTTT; CDR3: CASSETGTGNTEAFF
J: TRBJ2-1; size: once; D: NA; V: TRBV19; DNA: TGTGCCAGTAGGGAGGTCGGCTCTGTCAATGAGCAGTTCTTC; CDR3: CASREVGSVNEQFF
J: TRBJ2-3; size: NA; D: TRBD2; V: TRBV4-1; DNA: TGCGCCAGCAGCCACCAGCGGGAGGGTTTTGGCACAGATACGCAGTATTTT; CDR3: CASSHQREGFGTDTQYF
J: TRBJ1-6; size: once; D: TRBD1; V: TRBV3-1/TRBV3-2; DNA: TGTGCCAGCAGCCAAGCTAGGACAGGGTCTCCACCCCTCCACTTT; CDR3: CASSQARTGSPPLHF
J: TRBJ2-1; size: NA; D: NA; V: TRBV11-2; DNA: TGTGCCAGCAGCTTGATCAGGGTTCGGGTATACGATGAGCAGTTCTTC; CDR3: CASSLIRVRVYDEQFF
J: TRBJ1-4; size: NA; D: TRBD1; V: TRBV2; DNA: TGTGCCAGCGGGACAGTCAAACTGTTTTTT; CDR3: CASGTVKLFF
J: TRBJ2-1; size: NA; D: NA; V: TRBV6-6; DNA: TGTGCCAGCAGCCCTAGCAGCTCCTACAATGAGCAGTTCTTC; CDR3: CASSPSSSYNEQFF
J: TRBJ2-2; size: NA; D: TRBD2; V: TRBV9; DNA: TGTGCCAGCAGCGTAGCACTAGCGGATAACACCGGGGAGCTGTTTTTT; CDR3: CASSVALADNTGELFF
J: TRBJ1-5; size: NA; D: TRBD1; V: TRBV27; DNA: TGTGCCAGCAGACCCCTCGGGACAGGGTACGGACAGCCCCAGCATTTT; CDR3: CASRPLGTGYGQPQHF
J: TRBJ2-5; size: few; D: TRBD2; V: TRBV7-3; DNA: TGTGCCAGCAGCCCCCTGGCGGGAGGGCTTGAGACCCAGTACTTC; CDR3: CASSPLAGGLETQYF
J: TRBJ1-3; size: NA; D: NA; V: TRBV5-1; DNA: TGCGCCACCTCATTGGGGCGTAGAAACACCATATATTTT; CDR3: CATSLGRRNTIYF
J: TRBJ1-6; size: once; D: NA; V: TRBV18; DNA: TGTGCCAGCTCACCAACTGTAGACTCCTATAATTCACCCCTCCACTTT; CDR3: CASSPTVDSYNSPLHF
J: TRBJ2-3; size: NA; D: NA; V: TRBV4-2; DNA: TGTGCCAGCAGCCAGATAGCTGCTAGCACAGATACGCAGTATTTT; CDR3: CASSQIAASTDTQYF
J: TRBJ1-5; size: NA; D: NA; V: TRBV29-1; DNA: TGCAGCGCTATCACAGGGCAGGGCAATCAGCCCCAGCATTTT; CDR3: CSAITGQGNQPQHF
J: TRBJ2-5; size: NA; D: NA; V: TRBV9; DNA: TGTGCCAGCAGCTCATCCGATACAGGGTTTGCCCAGTACTTC; CDR3: CASSSSDTGFAQYF
J: TRBJ2-7; size: NA; D: NA; V: TRBV27; DNA: TGTGCCAGCAGTTTTAAAGGTAGGGGGAGTGGAACCGAGCAGTACTTC; CDR3: CASSFKGRGSGTEQYF
J: TRBJ1-1; size: once; D: NA; V: TRBV29-1; DNA: TGCAGCGTCGTCAAAACCGGGCCTAGCTCTATCACTGAAGCTTTCTTT; CDR3: CSVVKTGPSSITEAFF
J: TRBJ2-5; size: NA; D: NA; V: TRBV29-1; DNA: TGCAGCGCTTCCCCCGGGTACCAAGAGACCCAGTACTTC; CDR3: CSASPGYQETQYF
J: TRBJ2-1; size: NA; D: TRBD1; V: TRBV14; DNA: TGTGCCAGCAGCCAAGATCTTGTGTCGGCAGGGGGCGGTGAGCAGTTCTTC; CDR3: CASSQDLVSAGGGEQFF
J: TRBJ1-6; size: NA; D: NA; V: TRBV27; DNA: TGTGCCAGCAGTTTGGGGGCCAATTCACCCCTCCACTTT; CDR3: CASSLGANSPLHF
J: TRBJ2-7; size: NA; D: TRBD2; V: TRBV19; DNA: TGTGCCAGTTCCGCGGGAGGCCCCTACGAGCAGTACTTC; CDR3: CASSAGGPYEQYF
J: TRBJ2-5; size: NA; D: NA; V: TRBV7-3; DNA: TGTGCCAGCAGCTCGGTCGCTAATAGCTTGGAGACCCAGTACTTC; CDR3: CASSSVANSLETQYF
J: TRBJ2-1; size: NA; D: TRBD2; V: TRBV25-1; DNA: TGTGCCAGCAGCCGGGAGGCGGGAGGGCGTGGTGAGCAGTTCTTC; CDR3: CASSREAGGRGEQFF
J: TRBJ2-3; size: once; D: TRBD2; V: TRBV7-3; DNA: TGTGCCAGCAGCTTAGGACTAGCGGGAGAATGGGATACGCAGTATTTT; CDR3: CASSLGLAGEWDTQYF
J: TRBJ2-5; size: NA; D: NA; V: TRBV24-1; DNA: TGTGCCACCAGTGATTCTTTACAGGGATTAGAGACCCAGTACTTC; CDR3: CATSDSLQGLETQYF
J: TRBJ2-3; size: once; D: TRBD2; V: TRBV7-8; DNA: TGTGCCAGCAGCGGAGAGAGCGGGGTGAGCACAGATACGCAGTATTTT; CDR3: CASSGESGVSTDTQYF